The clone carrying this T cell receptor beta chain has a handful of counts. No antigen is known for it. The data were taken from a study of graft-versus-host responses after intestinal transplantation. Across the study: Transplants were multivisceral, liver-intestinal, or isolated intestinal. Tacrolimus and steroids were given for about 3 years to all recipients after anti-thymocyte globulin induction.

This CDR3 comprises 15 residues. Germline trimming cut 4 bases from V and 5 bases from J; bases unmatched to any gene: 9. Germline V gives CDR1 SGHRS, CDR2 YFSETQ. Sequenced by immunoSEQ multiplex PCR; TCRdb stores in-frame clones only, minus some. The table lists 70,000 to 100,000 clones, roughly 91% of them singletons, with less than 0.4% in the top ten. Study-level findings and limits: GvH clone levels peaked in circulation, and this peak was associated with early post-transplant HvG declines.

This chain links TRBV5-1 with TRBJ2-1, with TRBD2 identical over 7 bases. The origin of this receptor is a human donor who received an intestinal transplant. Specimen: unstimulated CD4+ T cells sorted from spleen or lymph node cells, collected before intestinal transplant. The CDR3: CASSLWTSSNNEQFF. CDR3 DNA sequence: TGCGCCAGCAGCCTGTGGACTAGTTCTAACAATGAGCAGTTCTTC.